The clone carrying this TCR beta chain was seen only a few times. This sample was included in a study of patients and donors after allogeneic stem cell transplantation. TCRdb recomputed calls from the RT-PCR reads with MiXCR, one row per CDR3 protein. The sample carries 900,000 to 1,000,000 distinct CDR3 sequences, 18% recorded once. The sequence was collected from a human donor who was either an allogeneic HSCT recipient or a stem cell or donor lymphocyte infusion donor (not recorded which). It is not recorded whose cells these are; they may come from a transplant donor. Sequencing was done on a sample of blood, either unsorted or a sorted T cell fraction (not recorded which).

CDR3 DNA sequence: TGTGCCAGCAGCCAAGGAGGACAGGGAGTCCTGACTTTC. Protein: CASSQGGQGVLTF. This chain connects TRBV3-1 to TRBJ2-6; the match to TRBD1 covers 8 bases. V lost 1 base, J lost 13 bases, and 3 bases stayed unmatched. The CDR3 consists of 13 residues. From germline, CDR1 is LGHDT and CDR2 YNNKEL (reference sequence).